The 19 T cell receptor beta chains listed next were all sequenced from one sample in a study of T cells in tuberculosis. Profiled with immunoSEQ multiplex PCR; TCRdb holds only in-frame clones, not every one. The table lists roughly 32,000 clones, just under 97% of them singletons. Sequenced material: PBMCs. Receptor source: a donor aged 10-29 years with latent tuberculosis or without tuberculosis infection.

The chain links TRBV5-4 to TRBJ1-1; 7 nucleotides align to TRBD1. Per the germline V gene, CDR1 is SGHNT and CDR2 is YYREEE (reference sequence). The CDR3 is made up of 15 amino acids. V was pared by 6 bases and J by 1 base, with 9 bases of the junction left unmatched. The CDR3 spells CASTSNRDRNTEAFF. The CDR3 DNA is TGTGCCAGCACCAGCAACCGGGACAGGAACACTGAAGCTTTCTTT.

CDR3 DNA sequence: TGTGCCAGCAGCAAAGCGAGCGGCAGGGGTGGGACTGAAGCTTTCTTT. Residues: CASSKASGRGGTEAFF. V gene TRBV21-1 combines with J gene TRBJ1-1; the D call in the table, TRBD1, was not verified against the DNA. TRBV21-1 is classified as a pseudogene. The length of the CDR3 is 16 residues.

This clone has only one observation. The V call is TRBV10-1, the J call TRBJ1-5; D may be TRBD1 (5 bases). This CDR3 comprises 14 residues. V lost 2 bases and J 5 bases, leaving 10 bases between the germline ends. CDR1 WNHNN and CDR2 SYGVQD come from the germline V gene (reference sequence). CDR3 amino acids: CASSEGAPDQPQHF. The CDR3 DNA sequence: TGCGCCAGCAGTGAGGGGGCCCCCGATCAGCCCCAGCATTTT.

CDR3 amino acids: CASSLSRGQGWTEAFF. In DNA, the CDR3 is TGTGCCAGCAGCTTATCCAGGGGGCAGGGGTGGACTGAAGCTTTCTTT. V and J are TRBV11-2 and TRBJ1-1, with 8 positions matching TRBD1. With V trimmed by 2 bases and J by 5 bases, 10 bases remained unmatched. The germline CDR1 and CDR2 sequences are SGHAT and FQNNGV. This CDR3 spans 16 amino acids.

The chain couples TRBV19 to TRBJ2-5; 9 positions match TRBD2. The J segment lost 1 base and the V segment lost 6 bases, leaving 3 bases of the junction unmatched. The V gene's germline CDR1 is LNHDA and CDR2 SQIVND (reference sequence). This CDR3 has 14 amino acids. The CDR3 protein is CASRLAGVQETQYF. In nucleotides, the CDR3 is TGTGCCAGTAGATTAGCGGGGGTCCAAGAGACCCAGTACTTC.

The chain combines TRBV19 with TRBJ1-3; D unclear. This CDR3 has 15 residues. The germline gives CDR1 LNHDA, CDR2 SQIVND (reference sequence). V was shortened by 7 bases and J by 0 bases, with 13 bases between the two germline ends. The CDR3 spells CASTPGRSSGNTIYF. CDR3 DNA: TGTGCCAGTACCCCTGGGAGGAGCTCTGGAAACACCATATATTTT.

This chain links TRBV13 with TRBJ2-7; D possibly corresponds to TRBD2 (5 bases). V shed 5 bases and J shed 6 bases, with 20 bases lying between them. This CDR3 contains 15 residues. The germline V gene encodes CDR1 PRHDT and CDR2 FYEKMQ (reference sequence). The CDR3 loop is CASSLPGISASEQYF. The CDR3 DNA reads TGTGCCAGCAGCCTACCGGGAATTTCGGCCTCCGAGCAGTACTTC.

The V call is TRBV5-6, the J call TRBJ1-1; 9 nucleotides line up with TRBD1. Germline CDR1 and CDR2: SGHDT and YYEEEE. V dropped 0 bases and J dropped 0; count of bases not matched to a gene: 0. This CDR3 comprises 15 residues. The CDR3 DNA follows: TGTGCCAGCAGCTTGGGGACAGGGGTGAACACTGAAGCTTTCTTT. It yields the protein CASSLGTGVNTEAFF.

CDR3 sequence: CASSSYRVTEAFF. The CDR3 bases are TGTGCCAGCAGCTCTTACAGGGTCACTGAAGCTTTCTTT. V and J are TRBV28 and TRBJ1-1; the D gene is possibly TRBD1 (6 bases). V was clipped by 6 bases and J by 4 bases, with 12 bases between them. The germline CDR1 and CDR2 sequences are MDHEN and SYDVKM. This CDR3 has 13 residues.

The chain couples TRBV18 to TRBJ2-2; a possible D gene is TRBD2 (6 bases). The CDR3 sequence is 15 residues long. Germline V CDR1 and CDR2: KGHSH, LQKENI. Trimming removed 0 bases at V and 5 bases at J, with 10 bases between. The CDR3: CASSPPGGATGELFF. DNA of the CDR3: TGTGCCAGCTCACCACCGGGCGGGGCGACCGGGGAGCTGTTTTTT.

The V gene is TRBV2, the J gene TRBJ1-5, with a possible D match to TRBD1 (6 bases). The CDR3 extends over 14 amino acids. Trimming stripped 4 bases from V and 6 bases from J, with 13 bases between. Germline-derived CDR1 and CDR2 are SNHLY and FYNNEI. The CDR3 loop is CASSATGYGQPQHF. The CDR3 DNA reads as TGTGCCAGCAGTGCGACAGGTTACGGTCAGCCCCAGCATTTT.

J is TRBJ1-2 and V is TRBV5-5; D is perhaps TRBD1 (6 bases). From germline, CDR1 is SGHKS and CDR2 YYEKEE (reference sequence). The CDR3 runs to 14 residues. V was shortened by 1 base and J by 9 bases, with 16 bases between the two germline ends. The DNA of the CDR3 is TGTGCCAGCAGCTTGTTGACCACAGGGCTTAGCTACACCTTC. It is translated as CASSLLTTGLSYTF.

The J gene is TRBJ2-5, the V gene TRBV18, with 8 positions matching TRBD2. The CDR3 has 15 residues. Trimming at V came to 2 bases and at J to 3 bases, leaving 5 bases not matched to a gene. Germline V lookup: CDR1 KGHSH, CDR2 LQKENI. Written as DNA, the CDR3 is TGTGCCAGCTCACCATCCTTAGCGGGGAAAGAGACCCAGTACTTC. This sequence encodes CASSPSLAGKETQYF.

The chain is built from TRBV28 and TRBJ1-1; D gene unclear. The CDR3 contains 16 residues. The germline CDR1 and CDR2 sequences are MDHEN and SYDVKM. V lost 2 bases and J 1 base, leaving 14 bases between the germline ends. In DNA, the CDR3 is TGTGCCAGCAGTTTAGTAGACGGGGTAGGGAACACTGAAGCTTTCTTT. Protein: CASSLVDGVGNTEAFF.

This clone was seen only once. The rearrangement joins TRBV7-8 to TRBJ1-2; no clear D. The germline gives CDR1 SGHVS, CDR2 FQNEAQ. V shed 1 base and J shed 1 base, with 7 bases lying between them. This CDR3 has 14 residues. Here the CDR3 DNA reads TGTGCCAGCAGCTTAGGTGGCAGTAACTATGGCTACACCTTC. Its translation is CASSLGGSNYGYTF.

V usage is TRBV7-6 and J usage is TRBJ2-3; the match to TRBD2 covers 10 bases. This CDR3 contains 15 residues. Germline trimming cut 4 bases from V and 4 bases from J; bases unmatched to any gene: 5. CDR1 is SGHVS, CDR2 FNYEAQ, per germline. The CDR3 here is CASSSPSGGADTQYF. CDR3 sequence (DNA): TGTGCCAGCAGCTCACCTAGCGGGGGTGCAGATACGCAGTATTTT.

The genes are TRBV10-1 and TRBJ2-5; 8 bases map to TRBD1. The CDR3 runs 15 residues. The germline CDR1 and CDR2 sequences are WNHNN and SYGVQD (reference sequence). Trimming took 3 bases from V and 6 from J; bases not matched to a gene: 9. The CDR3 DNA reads TGCGCCAGCAGTGAAGGGTCAGGGGGCTTGAAGACCCAGTACTTC. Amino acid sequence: CASSEGSGGLKTQYF.

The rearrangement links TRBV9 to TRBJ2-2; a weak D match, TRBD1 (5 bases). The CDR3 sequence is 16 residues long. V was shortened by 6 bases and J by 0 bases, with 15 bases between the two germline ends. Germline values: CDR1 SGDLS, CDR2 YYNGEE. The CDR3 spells CASNARGAANTGELFF. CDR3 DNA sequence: TGTGCCAGCAACGCAAGGGGCGCGGCGAACACCGGGGAGCTGTTTTTT.

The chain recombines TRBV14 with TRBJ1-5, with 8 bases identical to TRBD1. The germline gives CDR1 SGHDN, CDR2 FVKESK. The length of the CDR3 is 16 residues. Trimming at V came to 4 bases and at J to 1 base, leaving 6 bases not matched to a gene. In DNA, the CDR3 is TGTGCCAGCAGCCCTAGGACAGGGCGAAGCAATCAGCCCCAGCATTTT. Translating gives CASSPRTGRSNQPQHF.